The 8 T cell receptor beta chains given below trace back to one sample, sequenced in a study of cytomegalovirus exposure and HLA in healthy donors. PCR employed 60 Vbeta and 13 Jbeta primers. Profiling relied on immunoSEQ multiplex PCR, and the TCRdb table lists in-frame clones only, not all of them. The profile shows about 170,000 clones, 70% to 90% of them singletons. Sequenced material: PBMCs. These receptors all come from a man aged 30 to 45 in good health and CMV-seropositive.

V usage is TRBV7-5 and J usage is TRBJ2-2; TRBD2, the D gene given by the table, was not confirmed from the DNA. TRBV7-5 is reported as a pseudogene. The CDR3 loop spans 15 amino acids. CDR3 protein: CVRSRPGLYTGELFF. CDR3 bases: TGTGTCAGAAGCCGACCGGGACTATACACCGGGGAGCTGTTTTTT.

The chain is built from TRBV23-1 and TRBJ2-7; D is perhaps TRBD1 (6 bases). TRBV23-1 is an ORF for which the function is uncertain. The CDR3 extends over 14 amino acids. V shed 6 bases and J shed 0 bases, with 12 bases lying between them. CDR3 amino acids: CASRPTGPSYEQYF. DNA for the CDR3: TGCGCCAGCAGACCGACAGGACCCTCCTACGAGCAGTACTTC.

V gene TRBV2 combines with J gene TRBJ1-5, with D possibly TRBD1 on 6 matching bases. The CDR3 is 15 amino acids. V was pared by 4 bases and J by 6 bases, with 16 bases between. CDR1 is SNHLY, CDR2 FYNNEI, per germline. CDR3 sequence (DNA): TGTGCCAGCAGTGGGACGGGGGGGGCGGGTCAGCCCCAGCATTTT. Protein product: CASSGTGGAGQPQHF.

This chain uses TRBV5-4 with TRBJ2-4, with 9 bases lining up with TRBD2. The CDR3 spans 18 residues. CDR1 SGHNT and CDR2 YYREEE come from the germline V gene (reference sequence). J lost 1 base, V lost 2 bases, and 10 bases had no gene match. The CDR3 protein is CASSFLAGDYSAKNIQYF. The CDR3, as DNA: TGTGCCAGCAGCTTCTTAGCGGGAGACTACTCGGCCAAAAACATTCAGTACTTC.

With respect to this clone: Compared with germline, one end of the junction differs, possibly owing to a read error. The chain has TRBV7-9 and TRBJ1-1; 8 bases line up with TRBD1. The CDR3 contains 15 residues. Germline-derived CDR1 and CDR2 are SEHNR and FQNEAQ (reference sequence). CDR3 bases: TGTTCCAGCAGCTTCGGGACAGGCGTGAACACTGAAGCTTTCTTT. Residues: CSSSFGTGVNTEAFF.

V gene TRBV11-1 combines with J gene TRBJ2-1; D may be TRBD1 (6 bases). Trimming removed 4 bases at V and 3 bases at J, with 16 bases between. The CDR3 spans 16 residues. CDR1 and CDR2 from the germline V gene are SGHAT and FQDESV (reference sequence). The CDR3, as DNA: TGTGCCAGCAGCTACGATCAGGGGACGTTCTACAATGAGCAGTTCTTC. Encoded protein: CASSYDQGTFYNEQFF.

Concerning this clone itself: At one end the junction does not follow the germline gene, possibly because of a read error. The chain employs TRBV27 and TRBJ2-2; D perhaps matches TRBD2 (5 bases). CDR1 MNHEY and CDR2 SMNVEV come from the germline V gene (reference sequence). CDR3 length equals 14 residues. The CDR3 DNA reads TGTGCCAGCAGTGATATCCTCAACACCGGGGAACTGTTTTTT. This gives the protein CASSDILNTGELFF.

Only one count was recorded for this clone. V is TRBV6-6 and J is TRBJ1-5; TRBD1 is a possible D gene (6 bases). The CDR3 contains 11 residues. V lost 7 bases and J lost 6, with 7 bases in between. Germline assignment: CDR1 MNHNY and CDR2 SVGAGI (reference sequence). CDR3 residues: CASTGAQPQHF. The CDR3 nucleotides are TGTGCCAGCACAGGGGCTCAGCCCCAGCATTTT.